Described below is a single T cell receptor (beta chain) sequence and its context. Its antigen is not known. These data belong to a study of shared clonotypes between healthy human individuals. This CDR3 is 16 amino acids long. The germline V and J ends were trimmed by 0 bases and 8 bases, with 18 bases remaining between them. The germline V gene has CDR1 SGDLS and CDR2 YYNGEE. Notes on the study in general: Non-shared clonotypes showed lower generation probabilities than clonotypes common to all four donors.

Assay: immunoSEQ multiplex PCR; the TCRdb copy retains only in-frame clones and omits some. The repertoire includes around 1.4 million clones, 98% to 99% of them detected once, and 0.3% to 0.45% sits in the top ten. This chain uses TRBV9 with TRBJ2-4; D may correspond to TRBD1 or TRBD2 (6 bases each). The material sequenced was naive CD4+ T cells sorted from blood. As to subset: CD45RA+ positively selected. This TCR was recovered from a man aged 25 to 40 in good health. The CDR3 sequence: CASSVARGGQSDIQYF. Here the CDR3 DNA reads TGTGCCAGCAGCGTAGCACGGGGAGGACAGTCCGACATTCAGTACTTC.